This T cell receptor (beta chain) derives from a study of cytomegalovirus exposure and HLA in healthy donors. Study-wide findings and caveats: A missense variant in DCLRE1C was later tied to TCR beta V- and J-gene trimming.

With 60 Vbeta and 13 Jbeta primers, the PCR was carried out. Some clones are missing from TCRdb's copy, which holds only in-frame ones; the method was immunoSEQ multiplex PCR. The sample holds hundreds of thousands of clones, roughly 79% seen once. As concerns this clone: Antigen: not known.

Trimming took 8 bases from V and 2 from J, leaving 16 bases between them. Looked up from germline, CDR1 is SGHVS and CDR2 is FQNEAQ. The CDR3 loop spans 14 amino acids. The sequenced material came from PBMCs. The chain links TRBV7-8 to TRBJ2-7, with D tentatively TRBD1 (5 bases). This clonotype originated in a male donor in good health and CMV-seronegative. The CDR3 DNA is TGTGCCAGCCTTCCGTCAGGGTTGGCCTACGAGCAGTACTTC. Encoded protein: CASLPSGLAYEQYF.